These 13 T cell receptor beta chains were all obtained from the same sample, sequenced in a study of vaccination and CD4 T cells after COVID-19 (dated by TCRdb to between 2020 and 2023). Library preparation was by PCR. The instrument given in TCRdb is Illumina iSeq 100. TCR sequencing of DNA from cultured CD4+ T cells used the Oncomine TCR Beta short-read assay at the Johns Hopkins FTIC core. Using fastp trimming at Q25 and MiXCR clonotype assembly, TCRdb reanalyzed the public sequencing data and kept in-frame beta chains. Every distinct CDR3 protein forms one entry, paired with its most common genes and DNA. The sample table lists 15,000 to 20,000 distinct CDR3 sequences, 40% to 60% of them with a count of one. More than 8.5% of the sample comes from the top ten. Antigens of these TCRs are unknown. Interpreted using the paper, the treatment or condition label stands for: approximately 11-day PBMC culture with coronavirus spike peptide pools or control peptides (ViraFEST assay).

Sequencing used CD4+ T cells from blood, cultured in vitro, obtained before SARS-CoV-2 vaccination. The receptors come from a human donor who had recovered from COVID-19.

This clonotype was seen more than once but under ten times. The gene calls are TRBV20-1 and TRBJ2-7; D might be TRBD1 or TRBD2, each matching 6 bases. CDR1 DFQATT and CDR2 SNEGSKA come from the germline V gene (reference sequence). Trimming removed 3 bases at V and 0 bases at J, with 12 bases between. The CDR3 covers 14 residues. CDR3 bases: TGCAGTGCTAGGTTAGGGGGGCACTCCTACGAGCAGTACTTC. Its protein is CSARLGGHSYEQYF.

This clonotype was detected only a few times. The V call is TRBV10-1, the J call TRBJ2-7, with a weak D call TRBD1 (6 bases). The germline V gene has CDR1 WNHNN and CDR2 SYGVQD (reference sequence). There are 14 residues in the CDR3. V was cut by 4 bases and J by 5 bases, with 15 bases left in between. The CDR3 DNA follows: TGCGCCAGCAGTGGAGTCGCAGGGGCACACGAGCAGTACTTC. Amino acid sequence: CASSGVAGAHEQYF.

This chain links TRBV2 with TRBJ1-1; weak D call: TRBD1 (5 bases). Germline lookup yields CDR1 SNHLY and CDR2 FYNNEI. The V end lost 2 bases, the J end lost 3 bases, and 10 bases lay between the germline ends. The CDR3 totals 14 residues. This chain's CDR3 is CASSEQGPDTEAFF. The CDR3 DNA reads TGTGCCAGCAGTGAACAGGGCCCAGACACTGAAGCTTTCTTT.

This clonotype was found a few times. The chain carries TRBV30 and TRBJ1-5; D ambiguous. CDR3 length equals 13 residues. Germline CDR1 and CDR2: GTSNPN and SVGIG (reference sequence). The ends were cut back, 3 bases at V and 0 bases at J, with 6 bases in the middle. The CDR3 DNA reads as TGTGCCTGGAGCGACGATAGCAATCAGCCCCAGCATTTT. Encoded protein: CAWSDDSNQPQHF.

The CDR3 DNA follows: TGTGCCAGCAACCGAGGCCGTACTGAAGCTTTCTTT. Translated: CASNRGRTEAFF. The V gene is TRBV28, the J gene TRBJ1-1; D gene unclear. The V gene lost 7 bases and the J gene lost 5 bases, with 11 bases spanning the gap. The CDR3 sequence is 12 residues long. Germline CDR1 reads MDHEN; CDR2 reads SYDVKM.

The CDR3 coding sequence is TGTGCCAGCAGTTTTGGTCGAGATACGCAGTATTTT. This translates into CASSFGRDTQYF. This chain connects TRBV12-3 or TRBV12-4 to TRBJ2-3; unclear D gene. Trimming stripped 3 bases from V and 5 bases from J, with 6 bases between. The CDR3 contains 12 residues.

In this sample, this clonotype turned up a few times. DNA for the CDR3: TGCAGTGCTAGAGATAGTACGGGGATCCATGAGCAGTTCTTC. This encodes CSARDSTGIHEQFF. V and J are TRBV20-1 and TRBJ2-1, with a possible D match to TRBD2 (5 bases). Germline assignment: CDR1 DFQATT and CDR2 SNEGSKA (reference sequence). V lost 0 bases and J lost 8, with 14 bases in between. The CDR3 has 14 amino acids.

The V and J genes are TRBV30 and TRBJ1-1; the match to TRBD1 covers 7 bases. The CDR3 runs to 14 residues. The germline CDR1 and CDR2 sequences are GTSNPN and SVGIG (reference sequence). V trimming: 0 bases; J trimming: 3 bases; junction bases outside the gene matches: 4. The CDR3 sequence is CAWSVDRAYTEAFF. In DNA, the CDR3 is TGTGCCTGGAGTGTAGACAGGGCCTACACTGAAGCTTTCTTT.

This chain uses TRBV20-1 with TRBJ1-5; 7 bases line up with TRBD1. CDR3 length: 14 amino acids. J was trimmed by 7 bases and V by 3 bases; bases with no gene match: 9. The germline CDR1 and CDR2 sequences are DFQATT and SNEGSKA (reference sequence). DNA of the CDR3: TGCAGTGCTAGCTCAGGGGGAGGGGGACAGCCCCAGCATTTT. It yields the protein CSASSGGGGQPQHF.

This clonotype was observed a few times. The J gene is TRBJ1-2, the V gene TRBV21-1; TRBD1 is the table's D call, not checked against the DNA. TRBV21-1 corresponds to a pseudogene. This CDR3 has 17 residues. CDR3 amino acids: CASSKLESTGVDYGYTF. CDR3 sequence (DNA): TGTGCCAGCAGCAAACTGGAATCGACAGGGGTGGACTATGGCTACACCTTC.

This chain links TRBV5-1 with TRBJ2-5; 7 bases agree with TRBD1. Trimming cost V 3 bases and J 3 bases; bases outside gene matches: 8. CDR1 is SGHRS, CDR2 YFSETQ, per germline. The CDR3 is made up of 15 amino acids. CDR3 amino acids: CASSWDRSLEETQYF. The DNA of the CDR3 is TGCGCCAGCAGCTGGGACAGAAGCCTAGAAGAGACCCAGTACTTC.

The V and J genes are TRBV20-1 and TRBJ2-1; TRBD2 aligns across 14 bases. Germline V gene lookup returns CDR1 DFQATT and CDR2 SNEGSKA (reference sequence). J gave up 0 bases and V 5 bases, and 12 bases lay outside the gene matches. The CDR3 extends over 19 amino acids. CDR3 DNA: TGCAGTGCTGGGCGAAGGACTAGCGGGGGGACTAGCTCCTACAATGAGCAGTTCTTC. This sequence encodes CSAGRRTSGGTSSYNEQFF.

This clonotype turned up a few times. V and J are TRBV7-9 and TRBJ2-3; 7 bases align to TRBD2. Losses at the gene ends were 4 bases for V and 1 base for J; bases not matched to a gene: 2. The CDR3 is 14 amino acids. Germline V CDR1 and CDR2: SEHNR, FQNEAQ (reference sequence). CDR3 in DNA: TGTGCCAGCAGCTACGCGGGGGGCACAGATACGCAGTATTTT. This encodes CASSYAGGTDTQYF.